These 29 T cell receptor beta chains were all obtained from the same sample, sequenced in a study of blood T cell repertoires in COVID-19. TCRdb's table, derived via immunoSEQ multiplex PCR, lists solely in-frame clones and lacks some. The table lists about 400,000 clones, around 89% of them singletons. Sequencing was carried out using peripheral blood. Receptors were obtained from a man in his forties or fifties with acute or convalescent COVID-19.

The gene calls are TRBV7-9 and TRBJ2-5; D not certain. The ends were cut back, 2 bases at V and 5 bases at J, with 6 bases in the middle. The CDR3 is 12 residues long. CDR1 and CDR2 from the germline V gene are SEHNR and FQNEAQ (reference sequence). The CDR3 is CASSLRYETQYF. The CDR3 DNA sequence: TGTGCCAGCAGCTTACGGTACGAGACCCAGTACTTC.

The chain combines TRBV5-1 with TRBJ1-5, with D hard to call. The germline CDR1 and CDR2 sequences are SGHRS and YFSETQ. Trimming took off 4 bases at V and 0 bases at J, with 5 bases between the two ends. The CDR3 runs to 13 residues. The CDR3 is CASSAYSNQPQHF. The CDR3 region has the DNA TGCGCCAGCAGCGCCTATAGCAATCAGCCCCAGCATTTT.

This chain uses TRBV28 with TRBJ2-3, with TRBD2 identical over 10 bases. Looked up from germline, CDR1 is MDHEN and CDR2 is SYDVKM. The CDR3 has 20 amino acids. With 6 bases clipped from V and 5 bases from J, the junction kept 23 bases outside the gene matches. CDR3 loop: CASSHPGPFSGGPQEDTQYF. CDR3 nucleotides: TGTGCCAGCAGCCACCCTGGACCATTTAGCGGGGGGCCCCAAGAAGATACGCAGTATTTT.

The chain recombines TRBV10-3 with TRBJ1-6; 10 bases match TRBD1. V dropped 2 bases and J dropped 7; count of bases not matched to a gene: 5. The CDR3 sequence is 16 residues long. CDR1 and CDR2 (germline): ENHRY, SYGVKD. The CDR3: CAISEPTDRGNSPLHF. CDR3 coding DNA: TGTGCCATCAGTGAGCCGACGGACAGGGGGAATTCACCCCTCCACTTT.

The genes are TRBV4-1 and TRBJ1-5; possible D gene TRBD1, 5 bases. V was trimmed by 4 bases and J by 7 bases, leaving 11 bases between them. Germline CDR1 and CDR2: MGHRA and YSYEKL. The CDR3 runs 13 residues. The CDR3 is CASSRLDRQPQHF. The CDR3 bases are TGCGCCAGCAGCCGCCTAGACAGACAGCCCCAGCATTTT.

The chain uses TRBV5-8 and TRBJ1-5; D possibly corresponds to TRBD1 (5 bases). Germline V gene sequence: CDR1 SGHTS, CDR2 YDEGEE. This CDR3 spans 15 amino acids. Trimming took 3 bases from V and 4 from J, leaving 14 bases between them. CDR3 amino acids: CASSSRDFRNQPQHF. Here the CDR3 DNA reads TGTGCCAGCAGCTCTCGGGACTTTAGGAATCAGCCCCAGCATTTT.

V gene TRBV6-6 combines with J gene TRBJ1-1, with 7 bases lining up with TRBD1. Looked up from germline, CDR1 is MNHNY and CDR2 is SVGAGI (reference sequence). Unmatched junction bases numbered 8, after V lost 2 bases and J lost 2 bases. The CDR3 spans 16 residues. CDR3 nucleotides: TGTGCCAGCAGTTACACCAACAGGGGCATTAACACTGAAGCTTTCTTT. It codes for CASSYTNRGINTEAFF.

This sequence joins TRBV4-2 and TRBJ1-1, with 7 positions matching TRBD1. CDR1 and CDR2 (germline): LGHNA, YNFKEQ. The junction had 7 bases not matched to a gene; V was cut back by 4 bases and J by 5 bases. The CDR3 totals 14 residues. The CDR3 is CASSRLDRATEAFF. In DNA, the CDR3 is TGTGCCAGCAGCCGCCTCGACAGGGCAACTGAAGCTTTCTTT.

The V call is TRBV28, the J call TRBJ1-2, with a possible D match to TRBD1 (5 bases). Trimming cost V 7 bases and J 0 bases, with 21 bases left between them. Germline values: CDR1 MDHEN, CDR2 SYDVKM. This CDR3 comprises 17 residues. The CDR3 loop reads CASKYKLAGRANYGYTF. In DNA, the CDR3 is TGTGCCAGCAAGTATAAGCTTGCAGGGAGGGCTAACTATGGCTACACCTTC.

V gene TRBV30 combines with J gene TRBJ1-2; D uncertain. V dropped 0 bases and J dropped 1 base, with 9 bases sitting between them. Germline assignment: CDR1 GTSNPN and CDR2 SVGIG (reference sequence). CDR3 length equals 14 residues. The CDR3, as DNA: TGTGCCTGGAGTGTATTGGGCAGTAACTATGGCTACACCTTC. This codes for CAWSVLGSNYGYTF. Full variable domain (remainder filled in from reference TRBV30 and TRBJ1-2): SQTIHQWPATLVQPVGSPLSLECTVEGTSNPNLYWYRQAAGRGLQLLFYSVGIGQISSEVPQNLSASRPQDRQFILSSKKLLLSDSGFYLCAWSVLGSNYGYTFGSGTRLTVV.

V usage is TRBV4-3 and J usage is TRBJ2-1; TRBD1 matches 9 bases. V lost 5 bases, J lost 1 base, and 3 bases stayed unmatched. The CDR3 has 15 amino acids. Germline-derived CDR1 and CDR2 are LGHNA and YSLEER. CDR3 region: CASSVGTGSYNEQFF. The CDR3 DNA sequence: TGCGCCAGCAGCGTCGGGACAGGGTCCTACAATGAGCAGTTCTTC.

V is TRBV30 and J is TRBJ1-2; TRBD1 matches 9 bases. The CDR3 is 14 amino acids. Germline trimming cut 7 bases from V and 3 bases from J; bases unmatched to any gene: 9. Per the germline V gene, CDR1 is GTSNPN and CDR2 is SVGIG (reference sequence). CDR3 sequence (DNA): TGTGCCTCTGTGGGACAGGGACAAGACTATGGCTACACCTTC. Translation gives CASVGQGQDYGYTF.

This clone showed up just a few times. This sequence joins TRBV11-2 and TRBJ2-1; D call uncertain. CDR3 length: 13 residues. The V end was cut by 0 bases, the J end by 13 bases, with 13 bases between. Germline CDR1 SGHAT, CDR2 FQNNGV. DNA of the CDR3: TGTGCCAGCAGCTTAGATCTGAGGCGCCACCAGTTCTTC. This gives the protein CASSLDLRRHQFF.

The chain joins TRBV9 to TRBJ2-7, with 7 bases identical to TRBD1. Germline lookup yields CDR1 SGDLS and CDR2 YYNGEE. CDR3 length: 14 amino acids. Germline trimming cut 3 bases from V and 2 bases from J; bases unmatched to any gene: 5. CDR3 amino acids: CASSGGQKTYEQYF. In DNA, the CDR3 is TGTGCCAGCAGCGGGGGACAGAAAACCTACGAGCAGTACTTC. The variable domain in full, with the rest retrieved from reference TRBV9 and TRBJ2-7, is DSGVTQTPKHLITATGQRVTLRCSPRSGDLSVYWYQQSLDQGLQFLIQYYNGEERAKGNILERFSAQQFPDLHSELNLSSLELGDSALYFCASSGGQKTYEQYFGPGTRLTVT.

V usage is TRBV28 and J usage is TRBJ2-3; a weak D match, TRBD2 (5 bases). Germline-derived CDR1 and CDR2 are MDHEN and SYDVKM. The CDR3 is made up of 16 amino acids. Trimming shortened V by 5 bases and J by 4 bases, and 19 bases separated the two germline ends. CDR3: CASSPRPRARADTQYF. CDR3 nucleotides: TGTGCCAGCAGTCCACGACCGCGGGCACGGGCAGATACGCAGTATTTT.

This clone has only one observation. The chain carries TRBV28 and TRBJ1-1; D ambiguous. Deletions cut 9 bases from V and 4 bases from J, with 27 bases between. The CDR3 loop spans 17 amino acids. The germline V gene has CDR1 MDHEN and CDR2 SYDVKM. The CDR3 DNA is TGTGCCAGTAGTCAGCCCTCATTCTACGACGGCGGCACTGAAGCTTTCTTT. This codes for CASSQPSFYDGGTEAFF.

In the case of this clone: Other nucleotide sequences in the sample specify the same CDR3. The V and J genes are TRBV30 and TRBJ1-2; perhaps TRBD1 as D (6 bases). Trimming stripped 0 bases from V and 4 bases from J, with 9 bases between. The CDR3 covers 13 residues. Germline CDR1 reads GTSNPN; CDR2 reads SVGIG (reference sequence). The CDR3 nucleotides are TGTGCCTGGAGTGTACAGGGCTCCTATGGCTACACCTTC. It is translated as CAWSVQGSYGYTF.

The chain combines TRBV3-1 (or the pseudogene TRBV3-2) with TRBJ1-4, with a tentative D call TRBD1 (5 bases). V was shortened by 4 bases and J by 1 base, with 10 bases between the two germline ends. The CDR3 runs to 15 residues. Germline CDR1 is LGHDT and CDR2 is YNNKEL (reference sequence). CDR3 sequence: CASSLSTETNEKLFF. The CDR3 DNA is TGTGCCAGCAGCCTATCGACAGAAACTAATGAAAAACTGTTTTTT.

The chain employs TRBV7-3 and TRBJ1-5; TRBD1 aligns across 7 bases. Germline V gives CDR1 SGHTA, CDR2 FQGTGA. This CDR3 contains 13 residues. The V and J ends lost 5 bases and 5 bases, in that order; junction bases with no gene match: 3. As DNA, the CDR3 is TGTGCCAGCAGCCCGGACAGGTATCAGCCCCAGCATTTT. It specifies CASSPDRYQPQHF.

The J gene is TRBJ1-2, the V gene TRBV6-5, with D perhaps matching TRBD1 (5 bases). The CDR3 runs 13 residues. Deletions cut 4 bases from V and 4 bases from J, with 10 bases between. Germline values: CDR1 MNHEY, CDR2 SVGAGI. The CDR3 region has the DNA TGTGCCAGCAGTTCCGGACAACTCTATGGCTACACCTTC. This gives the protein CASSSGQLYGYTF.

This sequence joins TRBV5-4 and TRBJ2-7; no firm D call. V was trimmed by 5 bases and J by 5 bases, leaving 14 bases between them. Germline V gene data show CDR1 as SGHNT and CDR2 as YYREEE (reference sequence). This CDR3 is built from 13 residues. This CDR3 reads CASSSTGLDEQYF. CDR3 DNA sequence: TGTGCCAGCAGTTCGACGGGTCTAGACGAGCAGTACTTC.

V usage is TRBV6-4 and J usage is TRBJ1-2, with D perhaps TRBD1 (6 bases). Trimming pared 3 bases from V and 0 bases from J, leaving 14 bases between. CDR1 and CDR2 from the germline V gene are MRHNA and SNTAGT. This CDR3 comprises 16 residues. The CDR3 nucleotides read TGTGCCAGCAGTGAGGGGGCAGGTCGGACTAACTATGGCTACACCTTC. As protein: CASSEGAGRTNYGYTF.

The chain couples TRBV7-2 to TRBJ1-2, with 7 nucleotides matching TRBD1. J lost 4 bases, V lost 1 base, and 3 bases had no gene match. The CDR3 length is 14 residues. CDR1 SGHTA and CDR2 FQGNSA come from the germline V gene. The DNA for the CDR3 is TGTGCCAGCAGCTTAGGACAGGGACCCTATGGCTACACCTTC. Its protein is CASSLGQGPYGYTF.

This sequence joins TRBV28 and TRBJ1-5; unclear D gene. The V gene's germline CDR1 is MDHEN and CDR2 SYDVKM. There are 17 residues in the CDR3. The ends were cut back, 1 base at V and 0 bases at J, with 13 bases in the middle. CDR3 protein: CASSLLGRFDSNQPQHF. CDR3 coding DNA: TGTGCCAGCAGTTTATTGGGCCGATTCGATAGCAATCAGCCCCAGCATTTT.

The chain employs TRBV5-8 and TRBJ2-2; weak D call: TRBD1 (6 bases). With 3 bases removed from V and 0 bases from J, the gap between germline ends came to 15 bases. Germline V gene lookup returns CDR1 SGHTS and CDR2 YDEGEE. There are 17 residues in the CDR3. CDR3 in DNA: TGTGCCAGCAGCTCGGATTGGGGGCCCTCGAACACCGGGGAGCTGTTTTTT. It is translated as CASSSDWGPSNTGELFF. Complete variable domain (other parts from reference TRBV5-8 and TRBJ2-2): EAGVTQSPTHLIKTRGQQATLRCSPISGHTSVYWYQQALGLGLQFLLWYDEGEERNRGNFPPRFSGRQFPNYSSELNVNALELEDSALYLCASSSDWGPSNTGELFFGEGSRLTVL.

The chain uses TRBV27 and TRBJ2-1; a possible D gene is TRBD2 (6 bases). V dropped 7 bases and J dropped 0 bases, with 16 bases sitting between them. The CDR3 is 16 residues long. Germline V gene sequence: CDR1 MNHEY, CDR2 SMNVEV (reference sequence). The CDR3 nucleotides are TGTGCCAGCACCCTAGGAGGGCGAGGCTCCTACAATGAGCAGTTCTTC. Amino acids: CASTLGGRGSYNEQFF.

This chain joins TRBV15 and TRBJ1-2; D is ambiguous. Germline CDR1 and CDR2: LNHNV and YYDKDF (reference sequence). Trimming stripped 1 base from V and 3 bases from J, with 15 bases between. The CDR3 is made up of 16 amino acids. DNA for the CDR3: TGTGCCACCAGCAGAGCAAGCGGGGAATCATACTATGGCTACACCTTC. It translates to CATSRASGESYYGYTF. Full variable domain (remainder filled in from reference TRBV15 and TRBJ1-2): DAMVIQNPRYQVTQFGKPVTLSCSQTLNHNVMYWYQQKSSQAPKLLFHYYDKDFNNEADTPDNFQSRRPNTSFCFLDIRSPGLGDTAMYLCATSRASGESYYGYTFGSGTRLTVV.

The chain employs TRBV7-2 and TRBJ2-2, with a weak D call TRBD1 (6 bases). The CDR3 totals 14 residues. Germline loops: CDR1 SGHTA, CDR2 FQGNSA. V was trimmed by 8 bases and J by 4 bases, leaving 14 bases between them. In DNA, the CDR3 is TGTGCCAGCCGCAGGGGAGATAGCACCGGGGAGCTGTTTTTT. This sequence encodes CASRRGDSTGELFF. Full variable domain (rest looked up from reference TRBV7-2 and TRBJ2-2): GAGVSQSPSNKVTEKGKDVELRCDPISGHTALYWYRQSLGQGLEFLIYFQGNSAPDKSGLPSDRFSAERTGGSVSTLTIQRTQQEDSAVYLCASRRGDSTGELFFGEGSRLTVL.

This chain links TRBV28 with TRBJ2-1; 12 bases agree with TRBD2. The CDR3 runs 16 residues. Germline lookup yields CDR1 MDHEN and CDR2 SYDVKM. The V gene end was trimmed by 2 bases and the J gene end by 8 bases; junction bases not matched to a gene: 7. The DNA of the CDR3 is TGTGCCAGCAGTTTAAGTCGACTAGCGGGAGTCTATGAGCAGTTCTTC. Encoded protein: CASSLSRLAGVYEQFF.